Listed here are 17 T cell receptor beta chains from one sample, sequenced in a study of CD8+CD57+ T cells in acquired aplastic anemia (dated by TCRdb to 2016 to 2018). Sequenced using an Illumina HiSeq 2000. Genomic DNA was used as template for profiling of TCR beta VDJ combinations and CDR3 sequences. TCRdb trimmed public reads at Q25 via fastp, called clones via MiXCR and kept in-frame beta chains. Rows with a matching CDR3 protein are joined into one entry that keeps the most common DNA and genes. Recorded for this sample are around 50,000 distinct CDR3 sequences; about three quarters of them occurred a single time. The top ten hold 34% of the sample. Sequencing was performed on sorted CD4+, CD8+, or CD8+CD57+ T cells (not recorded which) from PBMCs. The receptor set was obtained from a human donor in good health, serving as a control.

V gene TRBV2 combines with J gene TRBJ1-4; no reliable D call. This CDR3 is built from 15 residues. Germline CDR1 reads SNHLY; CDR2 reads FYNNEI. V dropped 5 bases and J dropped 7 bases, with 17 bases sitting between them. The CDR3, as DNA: TGTGCCAGCAGTCCCCGGCGGGGAGGAGTTGAAAAACTGTTTTTT. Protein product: CASSPRRGGVEKLFF.

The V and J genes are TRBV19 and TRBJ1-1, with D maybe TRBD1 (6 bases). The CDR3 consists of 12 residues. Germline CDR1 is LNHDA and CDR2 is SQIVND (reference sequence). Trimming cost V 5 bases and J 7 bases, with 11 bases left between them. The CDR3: CASSFRQVEAFF. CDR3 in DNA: TGTGCCAGTAGTTTCCGACAGGTTGAAGCTTTCTTT.

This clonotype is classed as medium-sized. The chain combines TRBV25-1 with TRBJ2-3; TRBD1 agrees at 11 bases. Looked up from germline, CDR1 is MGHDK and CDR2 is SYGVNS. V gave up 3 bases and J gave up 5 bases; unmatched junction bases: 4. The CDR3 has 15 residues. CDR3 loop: CASSERTGGLDTQYF. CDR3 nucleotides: TGTGCCAGCAGTGAGAGGACAGGGGGCTTAGATACGCAGTATTTT.

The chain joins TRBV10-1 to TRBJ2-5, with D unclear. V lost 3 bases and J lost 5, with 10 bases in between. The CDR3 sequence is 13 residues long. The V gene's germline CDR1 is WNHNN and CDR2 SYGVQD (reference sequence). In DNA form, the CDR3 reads TGCGCCAGCAGTGAAGGGTTCTTGGAGACCCAGTACTTC. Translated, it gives CASSEGFLETQYF.

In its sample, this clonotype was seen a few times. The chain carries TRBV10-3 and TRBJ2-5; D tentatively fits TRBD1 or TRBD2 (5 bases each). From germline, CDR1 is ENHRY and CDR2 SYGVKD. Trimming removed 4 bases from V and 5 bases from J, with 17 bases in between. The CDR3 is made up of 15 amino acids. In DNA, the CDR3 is TGTGCCATCAGTGTGGGACCGGCCAAATGGGAGACCCAGTACTTC. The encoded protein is CAISVGPAKWETQYF.

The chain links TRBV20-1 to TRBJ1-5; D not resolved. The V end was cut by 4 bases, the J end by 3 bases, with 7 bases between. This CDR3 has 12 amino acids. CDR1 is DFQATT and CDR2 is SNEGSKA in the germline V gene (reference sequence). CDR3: CSAKPHNQPQHF. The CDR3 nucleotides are TGCAGTGCTAAACCGCACAATCAGCCCCAGCATTTT.

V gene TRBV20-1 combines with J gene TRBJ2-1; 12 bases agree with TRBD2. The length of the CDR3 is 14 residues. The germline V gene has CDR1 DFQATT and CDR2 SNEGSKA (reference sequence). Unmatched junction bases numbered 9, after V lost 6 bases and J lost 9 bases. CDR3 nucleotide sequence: TGCAGTGCCAAACTAGCGGGGGGCTGGGTTGAGCAGTTCTTC. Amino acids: CSAKLAGGWVEQFF.

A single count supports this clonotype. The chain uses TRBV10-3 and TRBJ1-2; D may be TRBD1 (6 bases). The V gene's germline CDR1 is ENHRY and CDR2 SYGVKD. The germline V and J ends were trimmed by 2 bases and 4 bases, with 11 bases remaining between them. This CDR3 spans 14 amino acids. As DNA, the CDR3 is TGTGCCATCAGTGAGCGACAGGACTTCTATGGCTACACCTTC. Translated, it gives CAISERQDFYGYTF.

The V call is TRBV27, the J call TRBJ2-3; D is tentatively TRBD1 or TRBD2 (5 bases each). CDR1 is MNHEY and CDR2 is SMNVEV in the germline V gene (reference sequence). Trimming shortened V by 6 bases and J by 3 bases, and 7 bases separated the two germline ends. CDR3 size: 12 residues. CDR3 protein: CASRWGTDTQYF. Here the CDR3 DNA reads TGTGCCAGCAGGTGGGGGACAGATACGCAGTATTTT.

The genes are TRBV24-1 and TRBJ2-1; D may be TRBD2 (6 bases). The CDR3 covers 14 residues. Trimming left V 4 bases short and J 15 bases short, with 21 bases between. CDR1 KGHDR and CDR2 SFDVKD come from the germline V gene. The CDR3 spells CATSELGGDPIWFF. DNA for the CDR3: TGTGCCACCAGTGAACTTGGAGGGGATCCAATCTGGTTCTTC.

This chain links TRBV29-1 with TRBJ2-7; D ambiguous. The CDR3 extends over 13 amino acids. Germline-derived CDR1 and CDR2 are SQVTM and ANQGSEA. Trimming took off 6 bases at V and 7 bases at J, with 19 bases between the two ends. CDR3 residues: CSVVRLGNPEQYF. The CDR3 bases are TGCAGCGTCGTTAGGCTGGGTAACCCGGAGCAGTACTTC.

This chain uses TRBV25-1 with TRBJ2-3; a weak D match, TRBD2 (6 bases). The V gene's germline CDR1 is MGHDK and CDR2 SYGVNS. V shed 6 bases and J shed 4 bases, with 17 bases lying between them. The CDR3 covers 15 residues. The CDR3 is CASSPGGANPDTQYF. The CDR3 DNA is TGTGCCAGCAGCCCGGGCGGGGCAAATCCAGATACGCAGTATTTT.

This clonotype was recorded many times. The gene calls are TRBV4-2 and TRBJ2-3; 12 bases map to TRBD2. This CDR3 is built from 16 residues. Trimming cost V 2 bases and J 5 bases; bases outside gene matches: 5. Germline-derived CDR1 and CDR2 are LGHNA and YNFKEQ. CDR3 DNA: TGTGCCAGCAGCCAAAGACTAGCGGGAGTGGGAGATACGCAGTATTTT. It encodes CASSQRLAGVGDTQYF.

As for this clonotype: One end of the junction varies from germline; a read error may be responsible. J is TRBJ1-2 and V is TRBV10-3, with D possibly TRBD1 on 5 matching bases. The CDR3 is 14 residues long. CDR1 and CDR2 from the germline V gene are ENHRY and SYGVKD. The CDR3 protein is CAISEKQGTYGYAF. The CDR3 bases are TGTGCCATCAGTGAGAAGCAGGGAACCTATGGCTACGCCTTC.

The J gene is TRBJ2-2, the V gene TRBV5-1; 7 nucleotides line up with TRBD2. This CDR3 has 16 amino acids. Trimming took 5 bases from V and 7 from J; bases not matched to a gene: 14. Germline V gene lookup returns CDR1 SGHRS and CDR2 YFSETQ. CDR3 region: CASSPTSDSRGGELFF. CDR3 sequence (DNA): TGCGCCAGCAGTCCCACTAGCGATTCCCGGGGCGGGGAGCTGTTTTTT. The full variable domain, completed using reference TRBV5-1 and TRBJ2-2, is KAGVTQTPRYLIKTRGQQVTLSCSPISGHRSVSWYQQTPGQGLQFLFEYFSETQRNKGNFPGRFSGRQFSNSRSEMNVSTLELGDSALYLCASSPTSDSRGGELFFGEGSRLTVL.

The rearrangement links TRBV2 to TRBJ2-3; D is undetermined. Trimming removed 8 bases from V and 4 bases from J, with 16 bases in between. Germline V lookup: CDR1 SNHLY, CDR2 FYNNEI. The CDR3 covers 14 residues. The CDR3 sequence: CASPPSKAADTQYF. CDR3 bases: TGTGCCAGCCCCCCTTCTAAAGCCGCAGATACGCAGTATTTT. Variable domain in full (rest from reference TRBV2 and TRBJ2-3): EPEVTQTPSHQVTQMGQEVILRCVPISNHLYFYWYRQILGQKVEFLVSFYNNEISEKSEIFDDQFSVERPDGSNFTLKIRSTKLEDSAMYFCASPPSKAADTQYFGPGTRLTVL.

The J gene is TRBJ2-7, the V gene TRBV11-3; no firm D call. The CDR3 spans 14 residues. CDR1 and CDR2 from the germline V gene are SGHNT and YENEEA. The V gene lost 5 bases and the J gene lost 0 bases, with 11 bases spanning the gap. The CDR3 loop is CASSQRLSSYEQYF. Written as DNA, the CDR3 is TGTGCCAGCAGCCAGAGGCTATCCTCCTACGAGCAGTACTTC.